Each of the 14 T cell receptor beta chains below was sequenced from the same sample in a study of shared clonotypes between healthy human individuals. Libraries were prepared by immunoSEQ multiplex PCR; TCRdb keeps only in-frame clonotypes and omits some of them. This table holds about 660,000 clones, approximately 74% found once. Sequenced: memory CD4+ T cells sorted from blood. Subset meaning: CD45RA-negative fraction. The receptors stem from a woman in her 30s in good health.

This clone was counted a single time. This sequence joins TRBV19 and TRBJ2-2, with 16 nucleotides matching TRBD2. This CDR3 has 18 amino acids. The junction had 8 bases not matched to a gene; V was cut back by 6 bases and J by 4 bases. Per the germline V gene, CDR1 is LNHDA and CDR2 is SQIVND (reference sequence). CDR3 bases: TGTGCCAGTAGGACGGGACTAGCGGGAGGGGTGGGCACCGGGGAGCTGTTTTTT. This translates into CASRTGLAGGVGTGELFF.

The rearrangement joins TRBV6-5 to TRBJ2-7; D perhaps matches TRBD1 (7 bases). V was clipped by 6 bases and J by 2 bases, with 11 bases between them. The CDR3 has 13 amino acids. Germline V gene data show CDR1 as MNHEY and CDR2 as SVGAGI. The CDR3 loop is CASSGRGAYEQYF. CDR3 sequence (DNA): TGTGCCAGCAGCGGCAGGGGGGCCTACGAGCAGTACTTC.

Regarding this clone: Other DNA sequences in this specimen translate into the identical CDR3. V usage is TRBV5-1 and J usage is TRBJ2-5; 11 positions agree with TRBD2. The germline V gene encodes CDR1 SGHRS and CDR2 YFSETQ. This CDR3 has 15 amino acids. Germline trimming cut 5 bases from V and 5 bases from J; bases unmatched to any gene: 8. This CDR3 is CASRRLAGREETQYF. The CDR3 DNA reads as TGCGCCAGCAGGAGACTAGCGGGAAGGGAGGAGACCCAGTACTTC.

Remarks on this clone: Different DNA sequences within this sample yield the same CDR3. The chain carries TRBV2 and TRBJ1-1; no definite D call. V lost 6 bases and J 3 bases, leaving 8 bases between the germline ends. This CDR3 spans 12 amino acids. Germline CDR1 and CDR2: SNHLY and FYNNEI. CDR3 in amino acids: CASSPGYTEAFF. CDR3 DNA sequence: TGTGCCAGCAGCCCGGGGTACACTGAAGCTTTCTTT.

The J gene is TRBJ2-3, the V gene TRBV7-9; D is perhaps TRBD2 (5 bases). The CDR3 totals 13 residues. V lost 0 bases, J lost 6 bases, and 7 bases lay in between. Germline CDR1 SEHNR, CDR2 FQNEAQ (reference sequence). The DNA of the CDR3 is TGTGCCAGCAGCTTAGCGGGGAGTGATACGCAGTATTTT. It encodes CASSLAGSDTQYF.

A few counts support this clone. The chain uses TRBV28 and TRBJ2-2; no clear D gene. The CDR3 sequence is 16 residues long. The germline V gene encodes CDR1 MDHEN and CDR2 SYDVKM. The germline V and J ends were trimmed by 2 bases and 5 bases, with 15 bases remaining between them. CDR3 DNA: TGTGCCAGCAGTTTAATATCCCGGGCTGATACCGGGGAGCTGTTTTTT. Amino acids: CASSLISRADTGELFF.

V usage is TRBV25-1 and J usage is TRBJ2-6; no definite D call. CDR1 MGHDK and CDR2 SYGVNS come from the germline V gene. Trimming took off 6 bases at V and 1 base at J, with 4 bases between the two ends. This CDR3 spans 13 amino acids. CDR3 nucleotide sequence: TGTGCCAGCAGCGTATCTGGGGCCAACGTCCTGACTTTC. Protein product: CASSVSGANVLTF.

The rearrangement links TRBV6-6 to TRBJ1-5, with D uncertain. The CDR3 covers 16 residues. V was trimmed by 6 bases and J by 0 bases, leaving 15 bases between them. The germline V gene encodes CDR1 MNHNY and CDR2 SVGAGI (reference sequence). CDR3 nucleotides: TGTGCCAGCAGCCCACCTTCTCGTAATAGCAATCAGCCCCAGCATTTT. The encoded protein is CASSPPSRNSNQPQHF.

In this sample, this clone turned up once. The chain combines TRBV29-1 with TRBJ2-5; D remains ambiguous. The V gene's germline CDR1 is SQVTM and CDR2 ANQGSEA. CDR3 length: 13 residues. Trimming left V 3 bases short and J 5 bases short, with 13 bases between. The CDR3, as DNA: TGCAGCGTTGACTCCGCTTCTCTGGAGACCCAGTACTTC. Translated, it gives CSVDSASLETQYF. Looking up the rest from reference TRBV29-1 and TRBJ2-5 gives the full variable domain: SAVISQKPSRDICQRGTSLTIQCQVDSQVTMMFWYRQQPGQSLTLIATANQGSEATYESGFVIDKFPISRPNLTFSTLTVSNMSPEDSSIYLCSVDSASLETQYFGPGTRLLVL.

Remarks on this clone: Relative to the germline gene, one junction end is altered; a read error may explain this. The chain couples TRBV2 to TRBJ1-5; no clear D. The CDR3 has 14 residues. Germline CDR1 and CDR2: SNHLY and FYNNEI. The CDR3 protein is CASSEGSPNQPQHF. DNA for the CDR3: TGTGCCAGCAGCGAAGGGTCTCCGAATCAGCCCCAGCATTTT.

This rearrangement joins TRBV30 to TRBJ1-2; 8 nucleotides align to TRBD1. The germline V gene has CDR1 GTSNPN and CDR2 SVGIG (reference sequence). This CDR3 comprises 15 residues. With V trimmed by 4 bases and J by 4 bases, 11 bases remained unmatched. The CDR3 loop is CAWKPSGTGPYGYTF. As DNA, the CDR3 is TGTGCCTGGAAACCCTCCGGGACAGGACCCTATGGCTACACCTTC.

Details on this clone: The sample carries other DNA sequences with the same CDR3. The V gene is TRBV6-1, the J gene TRBJ1-4, with TRBD1 matching over 7 bases. Germline V gene sequence: CDR1 MNHNS, CDR2 SASEGT. The junction had 9 bases not matched to a gene; V was cut back by 9 bases and J by 5 bases. The CDR3 runs 14 residues. The DNA of the CDR3 is TGTGCCAGTCGCACAGGGGATGGGAATGAAAAACTGTTTTTT. The encoded protein is CASRTGDGNEKLFF.

The table lists this clone with many counts. This rearrangement joins TRBV7-6 to TRBJ1-2; D gene ambiguous. CDR3 size: 13 residues. Deletions cut 2 bases from V and 8 bases from J, with 12 bases between. Germline lookup yields CDR1 SGHVS and CDR2 FNYEAQ. CDR3 amino acids: CASSLNGLSGYTF. CDR3 DNA sequence: TGTGCCAGCAGCTTAAATGGGCTCTCCGGCTACACCTTC.

This chain joins TRBV4-1 and TRBJ2-3; no reliable D call. Trimming took off 3 bases at V and 1 base at J, with 11 bases between the two ends. Per germline, CDR1 MGHRA and CDR2 YSYEKL. The CDR3 length is 15 residues. CDR3 in DNA: TGCGCCAGCAGCCATCCACCCACAGGCACAGATACGCAGTATTTT. Translated: CASSHPPTGTDTQYF.